A selection of T cell receptor beta chains follows, all from one sample in a study of blood T cell repertoires in COVID-19. Measured with immunoSEQ multiplex PCR; TCRdb has only the in-frame clones, and not every one. The table has more than 30,000 clones, roughly 89% seen once; the top ten hold about 1.6%. The sequencing sample was made of peripheral blood. The receptors derive from a man in his sixties with active COVID-19. Each CDR3 is given with its conserved first and last residue. Each record gives: clone size, J gene, D gene, V gene, CDR3 DNA, CDR3 protein. A D gene is named only where the DNA matches it firmly. The size field is filled for only some rows; it gives once, few, many or a size class.

clone_size: -; j_call: TRBJ2-2; d_call: -; v_call: TRBV9; cdr3_nt: TGTGCCAGCAGCGCTCATCACAAGAACACCGGGGAGCTGTTTTTT; cdr3_aa: CASSAHHKNTGELFF
clone_size: -; j_call: TRBJ1-5; d_call: -; v_call: TRBV30; cdr3_nt: TGTGCCTGGAGTTCCGCGGGGGGGGAGCAGCCCCAGCATTTT; cdr3_aa: CAWSSAGGEQPQHF
clone_size: -; j_call: TRBJ2-1; d_call: TRBD2; v_call: TRBV11-3; cdr3_nt: TGTGCCAGCAGCCCGGGACTAGCGGGGGAGCAGTTCTTC; cdr3_aa: CASSPGLAGEQFF
clone_size: -; j_call: TRBJ1-2; d_call: -; v_call: TRBV7-2; cdr3_nt: TGTGCCAGCAGCTTAAGTGGACAGAACTATGGCTACACCTTC; cdr3_aa: CASSLSGQNYGYTF
clone_size: -; j_call: TRBJ2-7; d_call: -; v_call: TRBV24-1; cdr3_nt: TGTGCCACCAGTTTGGCAGGATCCTACGAGCAGTACTTC; cdr3_aa: CATSLAGSYEQYF
clone_size: -; j_call: TRBJ2-7; d_call: -; v_call: TRBV4-1; cdr3_nt: TGCGCCAGCAGCCAAGATTGGGCTCCCTCCACCCCCTCCTACGAGCAGTACTTC; cdr3_aa: CASSQDWAPSTPSYEQYF
clone_size: -; j_call: TRBJ1-1; d_call: -; v_call: TRBV5-4; cdr3_nt: TGTGCCAGCAGCTTGGGTTCACCTATGAACACTGAAGCTTTCTTT; cdr3_aa: CASSLGSPMNTEAFF
clone_size: once; j_call: TRBJ1-5; d_call: TRBD1; v_call: TRBV6-5; cdr3_nt: TGTGCCAGCAGCCGAGGGGGCGTAGGACAGCCCCAGCATTTT; cdr3_aa: CASSRGGVGQPQHF
clone_size: -; j_call: TRBJ2-7; d_call: TRBD2; v_call: TRBV5-6; cdr3_nt: TGTGCCAGCACCCCCTGGGGCCTAGCGGGGGCCGAGCAGTACTTC; cdr3_aa: CASTPWGLAGAEQYF
clone_size: -; j_call: TRBJ1-1; d_call: TRBD1; v_call: TRBV4-2; cdr3_nt: TGTGCCAGCAGCCAAGGACAGGGTGTGAACACTGAAGCTTTCTTT; cdr3_aa: CASSQGQGVNTEAFF
clone_size: -; j_call: TRBJ1-2; d_call: TRBD1; v_call: TRBV7-2; cdr3_nt: TGTGCCAGCAGCTCAGGGACAGCAGGAGGCTACACCTTC; cdr3_aa: CASSSGTAGGYTF
clone_size: -; j_call: TRBJ2-5; d_call: -; v_call: TRBV5-1; cdr3_nt: TGCGCCAGCAGCTCGGGACGTGGGGGGGCGGAGACCCAGTACTTC; cdr3_aa: CASSSGRGGAETQYF
clone_size: -; j_call: TRBJ1-2; d_call: TRBD1; v_call: TRBV3-1/TRBV3-2; cdr3_nt: TGTGCCAGCAGCCACGCGACAGGGAGTGGTGGCTACACCTTC; cdr3_aa: CASSHATGSGGYTF
clone_size: -; j_call: TRBJ1-3; d_call: -; v_call: TRBV18; cdr3_nt: TGTGCCAGCTCACCAATTGGACAGTACGACTCTGGAAACACCATATATTTT; cdr3_aa: CASSPIGQYDSGNTIYF
clone_size: -; j_call: TRBJ1-1; d_call: -; v_call: TRBV11-2; cdr3_nt: TGTGCCAGCAGCTTATCCGGGACACTCGCTGAAGCTTTCTTT; cdr3_aa: CASSLSGTLAEAFF
clone_size: -; j_call: TRBJ1-1; d_call: TRBD1; v_call: TRBV4-1; cdr3_nt: TGCGCCAGCAGCCATGACAGGGGTACTGAAGCTTTCTTT; cdr3_aa: CASSHDRGTEAFF
clone_size: -; j_call: TRBJ2-1; d_call: -; v_call: TRBV4-3; cdr3_nt: TGCGCCAGCAGCCAAATCGGGGGGCCGACCTACAATGAGCAGTTCTTC; cdr3_aa: CASSQIGGPTYNEQFF
clone_size: -; j_call: TRBJ1-3; d_call: TRBD1; v_call: TRBV2; cdr3_nt: TGTGCCAGCAGTGAAACGACAGGGCGAAACACCATATATTTT; cdr3_aa: CASSETTGRNTIYF
clone_size: -; j_call: TRBJ2-3; d_call: TRBD2; v_call: TRBV7-9; cdr3_nt: TGTGCCAGCAGCCTCACTAGCGGGGGACCCACAGATACGCAGTATTTT; cdr3_aa: CASSLTSGGPTDTQYF
clone_size: -; j_call: TRBJ2-3; d_call: -; v_call: TRBV5-1; cdr3_nt: TGCGCCAGCAGCTTGGTGGTTCCAGGGGTTAGCACAGATACGCAGTATTTT; cdr3_aa: CASSLVVPGVSTDTQYF
clone_size: -; j_call: TRBJ1-5; d_call: TRBD1; v_call: TRBV19; cdr3_nt: TGTGCCAGTAGTGGGAACAGGGGTAGTCAGCCCCAGCATTTT; cdr3_aa: CASSGNRGSQPQHF
clone_size: -; j_call: TRBJ1-2; d_call: -; v_call: TRBV3-1/TRBV3-2; cdr3_nt: TGTGCCAGCAGCCACCAGGGCCCTTCCACCTTC; cdr3_aa: CASSHQGPSTF
clone_size: -; j_call: TRBJ1-1; d_call: TRBD1; v_call: TRBV18; cdr3_nt: TGTGCCAGCTCACTAGGGACAGGGCCGGGCACTGAAGCTTTCTTT; cdr3_aa: CASSLGTGPGTEAFF